One sample yielded the 25 T cell receptor beta chains listed below, sequenced in a study of identical twins. TCRdb recomputed calls from the 5' RACE reads with MiXCR, one row per CDR3 protein. The data hold fewer than 650,000 distinct CDR3 sequences, with roughly 7.2% observed a single time. This sample also appeared in a second study, on yellow fever vaccine responses in identical twins.

The material sequenced was PBMCs. These receptors all stem from a woman under 30 in good health.

The rearrangement links TRBV4-2 to TRBJ2-5, with 11 bases lining up with TRBD2. The V gene's germline CDR1 is LGHNA and CDR2 YNFKEQ. The CDR3 has 15 residues. V gave up 1 base and J gave up 5 bases; unmatched junction bases: 3. The CDR3 is CASSQGGLAVETQYF. For the CDR3, the DNA is TGTGCCAGCAGCCAAGGGGGACTAGCGGTGGAGACCCAGTACTTC.

This clonotype was seen a few times. J is TRBJ1-1 and V is TRBV28, with a tentative D call TRBD1 (5 bases). Trimming shortened V by 1 base and J by 10 bases, and 13 bases separated the two germline ends. Germline loops: CDR1 MDHEN, CDR2 SYDVKM. The CDR3 runs to 13 residues. In DNA form, the CDR3 reads TGTGCCAGCAGTTTATCGCAGGGACTGAGAGCTTTCTTT. Its protein is CASSLSQGLRAFF.

As concerns this clonotype: This clone may be a read error of a much larger clone one base away. Because it lacks the conserved phenylalanine or tryptophan at the end, this CDR3 is likely a read error. The rearrangement joins TRBV5-1 to TRBJ2-2; possible D gene TRBD1, 5 bases. The CDR3 loop spans 16 amino acids. Trimming left V 1 base short and J 1 base short, with 11 bases between. Germline V gene lookup returns CDR1 SGHRS and CDR2 YFSETQ. In DNA, the CDR3 is TGCGCCAGCAGCTTGTCCTACACAGGGAACACCGGGGAGCTGTTTTCT. This codes for CASSLSYTGNTGELFS.

The rearrangement uses TRBV5-1 and TRBJ2-3; TRBD2 matches at 9 bases. Germline trimming cut 4 bases from V and 3 bases from J; bases unmatched to any gene: 6. The CDR3 runs 15 residues. Germline V lookup: CDR1 SGHRS, CDR2 YFSETQ. Here the CDR3 reads CASSNSGRKTDTQYF. CDR3 sequence (DNA): TGCGCCAGCAGCAATAGCGGGAGAAAGACAGATACGCAGTATTTT.

This clonotype was seen repeatedly, ten times or more. The chain links TRBV6-5 to TRBJ2-6; D is possibly TRBD1 (6 bases). Germline V gene sequence: CDR1 MNHEY, CDR2 SVGAGI. V lost 4 bases to trimming and J lost 1 base, with 14 bases between them. The CDR3 loop spans 17 amino acids. CDR3 region: CASSWTETLSGANVLTF. The CDR3 DNA is TGTGCCAGCAGTTGGACAGAGACCTTGTCTGGGGCCAACGTCCTGACTTTC.

The chain joins TRBV7-8 to TRBJ2-5, with D hard to call. The CDR3 spans 15 residues. V lost 5 bases to trimming and J lost 0 bases, with 13 bases between them. Per germline, CDR1 SGHVS and CDR2 FQNEAQ. CDR3 sequence: CASSQKDKYQETQYF. The CDR3 coding sequence is TGTGCCAGCAGCCAAAAAGACAAGTACCAAGAGACCCAGTACTTC.

In its sample, this clonotype was seen a few times. The chain employs TRBV11-3 and TRBJ2-1; maybe TRBD2 (6 bases). The V end lost 2 bases, the J end lost 6 bases, and 11 bases lay between the germline ends. The CDR3 loop spans 14 amino acids. The germline gives CDR1 SGHNT, CDR2 YENEEA. CDR3 amino acids: CASSLRLEGNEQFF. CDR3 DNA: TGTGCCAGCAGCTTAAGACTGGAGGGCAATGAGCAGTTCTTC.

This clonotype was found many times. This chain joins TRBV9 and TRBJ1-3; the D gene is possibly TRBD1 (6 bases). The CDR3 extends over 15 amino acids. Trimming left V 2 bases short and J 0 bases short, with 9 bases between. Germline assignment: CDR1 SGDLS and CDR2 YYNGEE. The CDR3 loop reads CASSVGGLSGNTIYF. The CDR3 DNA sequence: TGTGCCAGCAGCGTCGGGGGCCTCTCTGGAAACACCATATATTTT.

This clonotype was counted between two and nine times. V is TRBV20-1 and J is TRBJ2-3; 7 nucleotides align to TRBD2. Germline loops: CDR1 DFQATT, CDR2 SNEGSKA (reference sequence). The ends lost 2 bases at V and 3 bases at J; junction bases unmatched: 8. The length of the CDR3 is 15 residues. The CDR3 loop reads CSARLRGLPTDTQYF. DNA of the CDR3: TGCAGTGCTAGACTTCGGGGACTACCGACAGATACGCAGTATTTT.

A word on this clonotype: A read error may be the cause here, since a much bigger clone is one base away. The chain recombines TRBV20-1 with TRBJ2-7, with D possibly being TRBD2 (6 bases). Germline CDR1 and CDR2: DFQATT and SNEGSKA (reference sequence). The CDR3 spans 15 residues. CDR3 sequence (DNA): TGCTGTGCTAGAGATAGGAGGGGTCTGCCCTACGAGCAGTACTTC. This translates into CCARDRRGLPYEQYF.

This clonotype has more than one count but fewer than ten. The J gene is TRBJ2-7, the V gene TRBV14; TRBD2 agrees at 14 bases. The J segment lost 3 bases and the V segment lost 3 bases, leaving 4 bases of the junction unmatched. The CDR3 runs 16 residues. Germline lookup yields CDR1 SGHDN and CDR2 FVKESK. CDR3 in DNA: TGTGCCAGCAGCCACGGACTAGCGGGAGGTCTCTACGAGCAGTACTTC. Protein: CASSHGLAGGLYEQYF.

This clonotype was seen many times. This chain uses TRBV5-1 with TRBJ1-5; D remains ambiguous. The CDR3 runs to 13 residues. V lost 5 bases, J lost 0 bases, and 6 bases lay in between. Germline CDR1 SGHRS, CDR2 YFSETQ. CDR3 residues: CASRTDSNQPQHF. The CDR3 bases are TGCGCCAGCAGAACAGATAGCAATCAGCCCCAGCATTTT.

There are many counts of this clonotype. J is TRBJ2-1 and V is TRBV20-1; 8 bases are shared with TRBD2. This CDR3 spans 16 amino acids. J was trimmed by 5 bases and V by 2 bases; bases with no gene match: 11. Germline V lookup: CDR1 DFQATT, CDR2 SNEGSKA (reference sequence). DNA for the CDR3: TGCAGTGCTAGAAATCCCGGGGGGGATTTGAACAATGAGCAGTTCTTC. Encoded protein: CSARNPGGDLNNEQFF.

V gene TRBV29-1 combines with J gene TRBJ1-5; possible D gene TRBD1, 5 bases. CDR1 and CDR2 (germline): SQVTM, ANQGSEA. The CDR3 is made up of 14 amino acids. Trimming cost V 7 bases and J 2 bases, with 15 bases left between them. In DNA form, the CDR3 reads TGCAGCGCAACATTTAGGGGCGGCAATCAGCCCCAGCATTTT. The encoded protein is CSATFRGGNQPQHF.

This clonotype showed up just a few times. The chain links TRBV7-9 to TRBJ1-1; a weak D match, TRBD1 (5 bases). Trimming removed 5 bases at V and 5 bases at J, with 15 bases between. Germline V gives CDR1 SEHNR, CDR2 FQNEAQ (reference sequence). The CDR3 is 14 amino acids. CDR3 DNA: TGTGCCAGCAGCACCACACTTGGGGGGACTGAAGCTTTCTTT. Amino acids: CASSTTLGGTEAFF.

The sample holds many counts of this clonotype. The J gene is TRBJ1-2, the V gene TRBV5-1; weak D call: TRBD1 (6 bases). Between the trimmed V and J ends, which lost 9 bases and 2 bases, there was a span of 11 bases. This CDR3 spans 12 amino acids. CDR1 and CDR2 from the germline V gene are SGHRS and YFSETQ. Written as DNA, the CDR3 is TGCGCCACCTCGGGGGGCAACTATGGCTACACCTTC. Protein: CATSGGNYGYTF.

This clonotype has a count of ten or more. The rearrangement uses TRBV7-9 and TRBJ2-1; 10 bases map to TRBD2. CDR1 is SEHNR and CDR2 is FQNEAQ in the germline V gene (reference sequence). The CDR3 has 15 residues. The V and J ends lost 4 bases and 7 bases, in that order; junction bases with no gene match: 7. CDR3 sequence: CASSSGLAVGNEQFF. CDR3 sequence (DNA): TGTGCCAGCAGCTCAGGACTAGCGGTGGGGAATGAGCAGTTCTTC.

This clonotype was seen a few times. This chain joins TRBV6-2 or TRBV6-3 and TRBJ1-5; 10 bases fit TRBD1. Germline loops: CDR1 MNHEY, CDR2 SVGEGT. The CDR3 consists of 19 residues. J was trimmed by 5 bases and V by 2 bases; bases with no gene match: 15. Here the CDR3 reads CASSYPRDRGLPRDQPQHF. CDR3 coding DNA: TGTGCCAGCAGTTACCCCCGGGACAGGGGCCTTCCCCGGGATCAGCCCCAGCATTTT.

This clonotype was detected ten times or more. The V and J genes are TRBV12-3 or TRBV12-4 and TRBJ1-5; no reliable D call. Trimming stripped 6 bases from V and 2 bases from J, with 17 bases between. CDR3 length: 16 amino acids. CDR3 sequence: CASSNPGRTGNQPQHF. The CDR3 DNA reads TGTGCCAGCAGCAACCCGGGGAGGACCGGCAATCAGCCCCAGCATTTT.

This clonotype was recorded a few times. The V call is TRBV12-3 or TRBV12-4, the J call TRBJ2-7; D is ambiguous. The CDR3 has 15 amino acids. Trimming pared 4 bases from V and 0 bases from J, leaving 13 bases between. The CDR3 loop reads CASSWVVGSSYEQYF. CDR3 nucleotides: TGTGCCAGCAGTTGGGTGGTCGGAAGCTCCTACGAGCAGTACTTC.

This clonotype was seen repeatedly, ten times or more. This sequence joins TRBV29-1 and TRBJ2-7, with D perhaps TRBD2 (5 bases). The V gene's germline CDR1 is SQVTM and CDR2 ANQGSEA. V lost 7 bases to trimming and J lost 1 base, with 14 bases between them. The CDR3 consists of 13 residues. DNA for the CDR3: TGCAGCGCCCAGGACTTCCTATCCTACGAGCAGTACTTC. Translating it yields CSAQDFLSYEQYF.

There are a few counts of this clonotype. The chain links TRBV12-3 or TRBV12-4 to TRBJ1-2; a weak D match, TRBD1 (5 bases). CDR3 length: 14 amino acids. The V and J ends lost 3 bases and 4 bases respectively, with 12 bases between them. The chain's CDR3 is CASSFPGGIYGYTF. The CDR3 nucleotides read TGTGCCAGCAGTTTTCCCGGGGGGATCTATGGCTACACCTTC.

This clonotype was detected many times. The chain links TRBV5-5 to TRBJ1-2; the D is unclear. V lost 0 bases and J lost 3, with 6 bases in between. Germline CDR1 is SGHKS and CDR2 is YYEKEE (reference sequence). The CDR3 consists of 13 residues. CDR3 sequence reads: CASSLGWDYGYTF. For the CDR3, the DNA is TGTGCCAGCAGCTTGGGCTGGGACTATGGCTACACCTTC.

In this sample, this clonotype turned up a few times. V gene TRBV5-6 combines with J gene TRBJ2-1; tentative D call: TRBD1 (5 bases). The CDR3 extends over 15 amino acids. Germline CDR1 reads SGHDT; CDR2 reads YYEEEE. V gave up 0 bases and J gave up 6 bases, with 13 bases separating them. The CDR3 sequence is CASSLGQGMINEQFF. The CDR3 coding sequence is TGTGCCAGCAGCTTGGGGCAGGGTATGATCAATGAGCAGTTCTTC.

This clonotype was seen repeatedly, ten times or more. The gene calls are TRBV20-1 and TRBJ2-7, with unresolved D. Per the germline V gene, CDR1 is DFQATT and CDR2 is SNEGSKA (reference sequence). CDR3 length: 13 amino acids. The V end was cut by 0 bases, the J end by 2 bases, with 8 bases between. The CDR3 loop reads CSARDSRAYEQYF. DNA for the CDR3: TGCAGTGCTAGAGATTCAAGGGCCTACGAGCAGTACTTC.